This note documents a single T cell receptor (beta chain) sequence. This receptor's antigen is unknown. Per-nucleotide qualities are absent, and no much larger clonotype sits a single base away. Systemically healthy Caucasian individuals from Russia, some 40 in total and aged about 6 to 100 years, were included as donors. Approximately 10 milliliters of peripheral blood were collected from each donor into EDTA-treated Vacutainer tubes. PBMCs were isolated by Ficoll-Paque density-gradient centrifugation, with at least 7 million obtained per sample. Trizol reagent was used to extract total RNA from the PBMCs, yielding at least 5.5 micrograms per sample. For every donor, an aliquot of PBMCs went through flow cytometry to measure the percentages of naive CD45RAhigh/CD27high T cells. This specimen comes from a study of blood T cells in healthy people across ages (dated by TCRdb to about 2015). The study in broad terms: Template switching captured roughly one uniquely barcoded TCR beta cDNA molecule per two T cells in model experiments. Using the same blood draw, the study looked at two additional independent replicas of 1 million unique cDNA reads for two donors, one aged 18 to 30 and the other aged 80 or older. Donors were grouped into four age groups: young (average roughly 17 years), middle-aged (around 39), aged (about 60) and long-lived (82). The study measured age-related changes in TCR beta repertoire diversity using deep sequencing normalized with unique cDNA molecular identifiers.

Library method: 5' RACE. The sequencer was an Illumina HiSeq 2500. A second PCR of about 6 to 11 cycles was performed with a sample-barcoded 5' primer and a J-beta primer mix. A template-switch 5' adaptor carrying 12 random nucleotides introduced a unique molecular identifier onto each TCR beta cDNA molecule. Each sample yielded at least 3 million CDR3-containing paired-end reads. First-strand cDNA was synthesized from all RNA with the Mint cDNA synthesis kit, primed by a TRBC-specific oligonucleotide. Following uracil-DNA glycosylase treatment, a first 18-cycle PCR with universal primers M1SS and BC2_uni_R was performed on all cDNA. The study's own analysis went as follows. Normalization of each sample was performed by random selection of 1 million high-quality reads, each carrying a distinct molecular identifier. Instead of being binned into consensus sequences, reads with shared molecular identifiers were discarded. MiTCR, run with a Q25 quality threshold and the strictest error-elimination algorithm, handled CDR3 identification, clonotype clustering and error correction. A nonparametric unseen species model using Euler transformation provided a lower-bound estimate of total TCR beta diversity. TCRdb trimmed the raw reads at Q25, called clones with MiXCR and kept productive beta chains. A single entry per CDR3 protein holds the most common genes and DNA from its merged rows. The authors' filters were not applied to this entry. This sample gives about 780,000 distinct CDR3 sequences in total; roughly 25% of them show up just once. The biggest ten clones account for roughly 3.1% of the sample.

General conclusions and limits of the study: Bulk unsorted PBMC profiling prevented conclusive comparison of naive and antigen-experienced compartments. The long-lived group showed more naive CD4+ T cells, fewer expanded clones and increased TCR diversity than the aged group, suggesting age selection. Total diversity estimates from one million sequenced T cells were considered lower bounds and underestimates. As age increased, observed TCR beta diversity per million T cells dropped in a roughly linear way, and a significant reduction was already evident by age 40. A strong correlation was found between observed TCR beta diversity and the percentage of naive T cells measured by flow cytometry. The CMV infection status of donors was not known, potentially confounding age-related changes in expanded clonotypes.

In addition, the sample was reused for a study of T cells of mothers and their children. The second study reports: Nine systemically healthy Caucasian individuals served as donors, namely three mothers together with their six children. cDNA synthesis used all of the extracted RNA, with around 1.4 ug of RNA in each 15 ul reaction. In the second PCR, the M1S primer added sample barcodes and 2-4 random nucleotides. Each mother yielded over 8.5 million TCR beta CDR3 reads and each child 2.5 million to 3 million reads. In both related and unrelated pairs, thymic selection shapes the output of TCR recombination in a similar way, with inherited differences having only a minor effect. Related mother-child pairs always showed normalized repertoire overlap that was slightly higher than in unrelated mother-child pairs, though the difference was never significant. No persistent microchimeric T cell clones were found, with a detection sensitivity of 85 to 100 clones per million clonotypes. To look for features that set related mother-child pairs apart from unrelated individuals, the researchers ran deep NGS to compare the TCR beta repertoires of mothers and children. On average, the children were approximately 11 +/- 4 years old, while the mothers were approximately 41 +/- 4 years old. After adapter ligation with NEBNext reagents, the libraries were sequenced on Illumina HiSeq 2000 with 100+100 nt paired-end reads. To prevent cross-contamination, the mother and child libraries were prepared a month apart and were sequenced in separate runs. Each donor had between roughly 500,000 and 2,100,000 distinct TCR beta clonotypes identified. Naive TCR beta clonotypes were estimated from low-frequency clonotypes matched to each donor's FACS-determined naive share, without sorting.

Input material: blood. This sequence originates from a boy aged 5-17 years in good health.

The DNA sequence reads TGCAGTGCTTACATAGCGGGGGAGTTCACAGATACGCAGTATTTT. Translated, this is CSAYIAGEFTDTQYF. The V and J segments used are TRBV20-1 and TRBJ2-3; TRBD2 aligns with 9 central bases. The germline V end is reduced by 5 bases and the J end by 2 bases; junction bases left unmatched: 8. Based on the germline V gene (reference sequence), the CDR1 and CDR2 sequences are DFQATT and SNEGSKA. The CDR3 sequence holds 15 residues, the cysteine and phenylalanine included. The entry retains the CDR3 DNA only, 45 bases that are in frame from base 1.